The 8 T cell receptor beta chains below were found in one sample sequenced in a study of patients and donors after allogeneic stem cell transplantation. In TCRdb, the RT-PCR reads were re-called with MiXCR into one record per CDR3 protein. This sample has approximately 160,000 distinct CDR3 sequences; about 29% occur once, and the top ten carry 2.5% to 3.5%. What was sequenced was blood, either unsorted or a sorted T cell fraction (not recorded which). These receptors were taken from a human donor who was either an allogeneic HSCT recipient or a stem cell or donor lymphocyte infusion donor (not recorded which). It is not recorded whose cells these are; they may come from a transplant donor.

This clonotype was seen more than once but under ten times. J is TRBJ2-3 and V is TRBV13; no definite D call. The CDR3 sequence is 15 residues long. Trimming pared 4 bases from V and 2 bases from J, leaving 13 bases between. In germline, CDR1 is PRHDT, CDR2 FYEKMQ (reference sequence). This chain's CDR3 is CASSYYRRPTDTQYF. In nucleotides, the CDR3 is TGTGCCAGCAGCTATTATCGGCGCCCCACAGATACGCAGTATTTT. Using reference TRBV13 and TRBJ2-3 for the parts outside the CDR3, the full variable domain is AAGVIQSPRHLIKEKRETATLKCYPIPRHDTVYWYQQGPGQDPQFLISFYEKMQSDKGSIPDRFSAQQFSDYHSELNMSSLELGDSALYFCASSYYRRPTDTQYFGPGTRLTVL.

CDR3 DNA sequence: TGTGCCAGCAGCCACCCCCGCTCTAGCGGGGGACTTAATGAGCAGTTCTTC. This sequence encodes CASSHPRSSGGLNEQFF. V usage is TRBV3-1 and J usage is TRBJ2-1; 10 positions agree with TRBD2. The CDR3 is 17 amino acids. The V segment lost 3 bases and the J segment 7 bases; nucleotides outside the gene matches: 12. Germline values: CDR1 LGHDT, CDR2 YNNKEL (reference sequence).

In its sample, this clonotype was seen a few times. The gene calls are TRBV28 and TRBJ2-5; D may correspond to TRBD1 or TRBD2 (5 bases each). The V and J ends lost 5 bases and 7 bases respectively, with 17 bases between them. CDR1 and CDR2 (germline): MDHEN, SYDVKM. The CDR3 consists of 14 residues. CDR3: CASSRDQLSGTQYF. The CDR3 DNA reads as TGTGCCAGCAGTCGGGACCAACTAAGCGGGACCCAGTACTTC.

This clonotype was seen a few times. One end of the junction fails to match germline, which may point to a read error. V is TRBV20-1 and J is TRBJ2-1; 10 nucleotides agree with TRBD1. Per germline, CDR1 DFQATT and CDR2 SNEGSKA (reference sequence). The CDR3 extends over 12 amino acids. The CDR3 nucleotides read TGTGGCGGGACAGGGGACTACAATGAGCAGTTCTTC. Amino acid sequence: CGGTGDYNEQFF.

V gene TRBV10-3 combines with J gene TRBJ2-1; D gene unclear. Germline V gene sequence: CDR1 ENHRY, CDR2 SYGVKD. The length of the CDR3 is 11 residues. The V and J ends lost 3 bases and 13 bases respectively, with 10 bases between them. Written as DNA, the CDR3 is TGTGCCATCAGTGATCCCGGGTCCCAGTTCTTC. It is translated as CAISDPGSQFF.

This chain connects TRBV2 to TRBJ1-3, with unresolved D. The CDR3 sequence is 13 residues long. V dropped 11 bases and J dropped 0 bases, with 11 bases sitting between them. Germline CDR1 and CDR2: SNHLY and FYNNEI. DNA of the CDR3: TGTGCCGTCGACTTCTTCTCTGGAAACACCATATATTTT. This sequence encodes CAVDFFSGNTIYF.

At least ten counts were recorded for this clonotype. CDR3 in amino acids: CASSFRAMNTEAFF. The CDR3 bases are TGCGCCAGCAGCTTCAGGGCGATGAACACTGAAGCTTTCTTT. This rearrangement joins TRBV5-1 to TRBJ1-1; a weak D match, TRBD1 (5 bases). The length of the CDR3 is 14 residues. In germline, CDR1 is SGHRS, CDR2 YFSETQ. V lost 2 bases, J lost 0 bases, and 8 bases lay in between. Full variable domain (outside the CDR3, taken from reference TRBV5-1 and TRBJ1-1): KAGVTQTPRYLIKTRGQQVTLSCSPISGHRSVSWYQQTPGQGLQFLFEYFSETQRNKGNFPGRFSGRQFSNSRSEMNVSTLELGDSALYLCASSFRAMNTEAFFGQGTRLTVV.

This clonotype was picked up many times. The chain is built from TRBV6-5 and TRBJ1-1; the match to TRBD1 covers 7 bases. The germline CDR1 and CDR2 sequences are MNHEY and SVGAGI. The V gene end was trimmed by 2 bases and the J gene end by 1 base; junction bases not matched to a gene: 1. CDR3 length: 14 residues. CDR3 protein: CASSYQGGNTEAFF. In DNA, the CDR3 is TGTGCCAGCAGTTACCAGGGGGGGAACACTGAAGCTTTCTTT.